This TCR beta chain was identified in a study of tumor and adjacent non-tumor tissue in lung cancer. Trimming took 0 bases from V and 7 from J, leaving 10 bases between them. The CDR3 loop spans 14 amino acids. Germline loops: CDR1 SGHDT, CDR2 YYEEEE. This sample's RNA came from whole unsorted tissue. This non-tumor lung sample came from over 3 cm beyond the tumor edge. Between August and November 2014, newly diagnosed, chemotherapy-naive lung cancer patients underwent thoracic surgery in China. The library came from three nested PCR rounds adapted from ARM-PCR protocols. Each CDR3 protein gets one entry after TCRdb re-called the multiplex PCR reads with MiXCR. In the table there are 43,000 or so distinct CDR3 sequences, over 55% of which are singletons. This clonotype has at least ten counts. Its antigen is not identified. General study points: Patients with more diverse tumor TCRs had worse survival. Normal lung showed higher cumulative top 100 clone frequency than tumor.

This chain links TRBV5-6 with TRBJ1-4; a possible D gene is TRBD1 (6 bases). The source is a man in his fifties with non-small cell lung cancer. Sequenced material: distant non-tumor lung tissue. The CDR3: CASSLDRVSEKLFF. In DNA, the CDR3 is TGTGCCAGCAGCTTGGACAGGGTTAGTGAAAAACTGTTTTTT.